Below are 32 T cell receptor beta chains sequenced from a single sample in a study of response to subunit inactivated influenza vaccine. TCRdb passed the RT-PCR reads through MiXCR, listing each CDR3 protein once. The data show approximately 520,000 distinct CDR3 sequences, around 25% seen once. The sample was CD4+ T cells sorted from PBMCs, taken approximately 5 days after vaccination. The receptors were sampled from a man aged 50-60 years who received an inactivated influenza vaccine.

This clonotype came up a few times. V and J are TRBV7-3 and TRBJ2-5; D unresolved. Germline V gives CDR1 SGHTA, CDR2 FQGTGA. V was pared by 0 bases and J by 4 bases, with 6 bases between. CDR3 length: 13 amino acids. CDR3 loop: CASSLTLLETQYF. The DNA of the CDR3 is TGTGCCAGCAGCTTAACGTTATTAGAGACCCAGTACTTC.

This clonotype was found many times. CDR3 DNA sequence: TGTGCCAGCAGCTTTGGAGGACACTATGGCTACACCTTC. Translation: CASSFGGHYGYTF. The rearrangement links TRBV7-2 to TRBJ1-2; no definite D call. Looked up from germline, CDR1 is SGHTA and CDR2 is FQGNSA. The V end was cut by 3 bases, the J end by 3 bases, with 8 bases between. The CDR3 extends over 13 amino acids.

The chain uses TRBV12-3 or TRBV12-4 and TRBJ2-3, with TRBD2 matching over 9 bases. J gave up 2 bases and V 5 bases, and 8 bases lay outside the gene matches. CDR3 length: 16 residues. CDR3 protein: CASSRLLAGYTDTQYF. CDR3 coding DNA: TGTGCCAGCAGTCGACTGCTAGCGGGGTACACAGATACGCAGTATTTT.

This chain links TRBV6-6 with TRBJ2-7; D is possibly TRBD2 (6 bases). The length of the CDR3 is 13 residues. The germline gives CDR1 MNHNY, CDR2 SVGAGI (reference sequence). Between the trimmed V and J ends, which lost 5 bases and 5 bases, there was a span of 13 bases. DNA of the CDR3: TGTGCCAGCAGTATGGGGGGTTCCGACGAGCAGTACTTC. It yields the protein CASSMGGSDEQYF.

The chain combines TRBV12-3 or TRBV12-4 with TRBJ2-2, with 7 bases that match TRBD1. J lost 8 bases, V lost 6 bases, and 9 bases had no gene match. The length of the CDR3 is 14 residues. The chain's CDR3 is CASRTTGKIGELFF. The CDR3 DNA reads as TGTGCCAGCAGGACGACAGGGAAGATTGGGGAGCTGTTTTTT.

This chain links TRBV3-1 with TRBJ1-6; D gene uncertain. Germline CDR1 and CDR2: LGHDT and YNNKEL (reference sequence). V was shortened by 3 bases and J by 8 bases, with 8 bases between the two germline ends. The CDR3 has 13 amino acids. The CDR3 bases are TGTGCCAGCAGCCAGCGGAGGGATTCACCCCTCCACTTT. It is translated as CASSQRRDSPLHF.

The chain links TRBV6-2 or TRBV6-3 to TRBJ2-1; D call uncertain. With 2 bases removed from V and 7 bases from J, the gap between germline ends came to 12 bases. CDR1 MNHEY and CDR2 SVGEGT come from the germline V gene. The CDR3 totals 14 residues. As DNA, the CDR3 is TGTGCCAGCAGTTACACTTTGCCGGCAAATGAGCAGTTCTTC. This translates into CASSYTLPANEQFF.

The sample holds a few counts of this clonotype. Here the CDR3 reads CASSSGTGPAIDEQFF. The CDR3 DNA reads as TGCGCCAGCAGCTCCGGGACAGGGCCCGCAATCGATGAGCAGTTCTTC. This chain joins TRBV5-1 and TRBJ2-1; TRBD1 matches 9 bases. The J segment lost 8 bases and the V segment lost 3 bases, leaving 12 bases of the junction unmatched. Germline loops: CDR1 SGHRS, CDR2 YFSETQ. CDR3 size: 16 residues.

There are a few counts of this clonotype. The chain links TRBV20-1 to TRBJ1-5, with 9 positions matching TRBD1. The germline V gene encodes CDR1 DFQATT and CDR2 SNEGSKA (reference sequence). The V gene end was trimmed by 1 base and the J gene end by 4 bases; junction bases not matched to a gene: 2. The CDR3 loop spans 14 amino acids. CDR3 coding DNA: TGCAGTGCTAGAGGGGACAGGGAAAATCAGCCCCAGCATTTT. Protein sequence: CSARGDRENQPQHF.

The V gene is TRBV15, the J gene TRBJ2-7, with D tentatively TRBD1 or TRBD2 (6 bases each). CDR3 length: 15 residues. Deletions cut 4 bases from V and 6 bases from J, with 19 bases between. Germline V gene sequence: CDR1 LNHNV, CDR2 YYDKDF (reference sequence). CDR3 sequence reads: CATSTGAGGLGEQYF. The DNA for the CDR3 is TGTGCCACCAGCACGGGGGCTGGAGGTTTGGGCGAGCAGTACTTC.

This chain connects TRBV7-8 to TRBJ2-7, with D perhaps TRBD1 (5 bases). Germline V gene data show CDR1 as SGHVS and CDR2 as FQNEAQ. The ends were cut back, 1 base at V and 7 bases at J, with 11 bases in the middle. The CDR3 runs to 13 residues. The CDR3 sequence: CASSLGFRAEQYF. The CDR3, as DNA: TGTGCCAGCAGCTTAGGGTTCAGGGCTGAGCAGTACTTC.

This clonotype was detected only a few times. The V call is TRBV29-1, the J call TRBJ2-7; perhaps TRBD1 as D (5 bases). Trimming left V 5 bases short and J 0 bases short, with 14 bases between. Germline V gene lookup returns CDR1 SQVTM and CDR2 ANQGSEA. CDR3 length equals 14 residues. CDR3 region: CSVLSKGYSYEQYF. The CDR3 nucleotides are TGCAGCGTTCTGAGTAAGGGGTACTCCTACGAGCAGTACTTC.

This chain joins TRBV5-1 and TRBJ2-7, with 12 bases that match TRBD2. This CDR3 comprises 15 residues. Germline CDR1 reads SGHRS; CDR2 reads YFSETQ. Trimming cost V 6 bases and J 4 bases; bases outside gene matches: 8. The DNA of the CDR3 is TGCGCCAGCACCGGGTCGACTAGCGGGAGTTACGAGCAGTACTTC. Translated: CASTGSTSGSYEQYF. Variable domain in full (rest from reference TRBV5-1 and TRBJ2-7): KAGVTQTPRYLIKTRGQQVTLSCSPISGHRSVSWYQQTPGQGLQFLFEYFSETQRNKGNFPGRFSGRQFSNSRSEMNVSTLELGDSALYLCASTGSTSGSYEQYFGPGTRLTVT.

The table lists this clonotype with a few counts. This CDR3 is CASSQDSMGPSYEQYF. CDR3 sequence (DNA): TGCGCCAGCAGCCAAGATAGTATGGGACCCTCCTACGAGCAGTACTTC. The chain has TRBV4-1 and TRBJ2-7; D tentatively reads TRBD1 or TRBD2 (5 bases each). V shed 0 bases and J shed 0 bases, with 12 bases lying between them. CDR3 length: 16 residues. Germline values: CDR1 MGHRA, CDR2 YSYEKL.

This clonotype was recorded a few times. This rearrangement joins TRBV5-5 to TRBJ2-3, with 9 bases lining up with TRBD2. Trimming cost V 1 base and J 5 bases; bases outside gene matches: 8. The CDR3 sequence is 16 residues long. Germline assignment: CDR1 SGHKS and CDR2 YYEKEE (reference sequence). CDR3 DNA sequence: TGTGCCAGCAGCTTGCCTGCTAGCGGGGCGCTAGATACGCAGTATTTT. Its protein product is CASSLPASGALDTQYF.

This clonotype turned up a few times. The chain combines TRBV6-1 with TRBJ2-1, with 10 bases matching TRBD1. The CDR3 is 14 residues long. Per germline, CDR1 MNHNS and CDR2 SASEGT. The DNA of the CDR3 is TGTGTCTCGATCCGGACAGGGGGTAACAATGAGCAGTTCTTC. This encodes CVSIRTGGNNEQFF.

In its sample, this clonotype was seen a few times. CDR3 bases: TGTGCCACCAGCAGGAGGAGCCAAGAGACCCAGTACTTC. As protein: CATSRRSQETQYF. This chain connects TRBV15 to TRBJ2-5, with D unclear. The CDR3 contains 13 residues. Germline lookup yields CDR1 LNHNV and CDR2 YYDKDF (reference sequence). V was cut by 3 bases and J by 1 base, with 6 bases left in between.

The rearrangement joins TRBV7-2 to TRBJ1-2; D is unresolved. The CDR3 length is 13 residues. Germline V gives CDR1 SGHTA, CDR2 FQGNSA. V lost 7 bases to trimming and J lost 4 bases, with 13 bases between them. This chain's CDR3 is CASNPPSSYGYTF. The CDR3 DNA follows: TGTGCCAGCAACCCGCCTTCATCCTATGGCTACACCTTC.

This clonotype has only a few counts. This chain's CDR3 is CASSLTGWGRAGLWYF. Written as DNA, the CDR3 is TGTGCCAGCAGCTTAACGGGATGGGGGAGGGCCGGACTTTGGTACTTC. The gene calls are TRBV7-2 and TRBJ2-5; 7 nucleotides align to TRBD2. Trimming removed 2 bases from V and 13 bases from J; junction bases left unmatched: 19. The CDR3 runs to 16 residues. Germline V gene lookup returns CDR1 SGHTA and CDR2 FQGNSA.

For the CDR3, the DNA is TGTGCCAGCAGCGTAGTGGGGGACGGCTACACCTTC. It yields the protein CASSVVGDGYTF. V is TRBV9 and J is TRBJ1-2; D is perhaps TRBD1 (5 bases). The CDR3 has 12 residues. The germline V and J ends were trimmed by 0 bases and 8 bases, with 8 bases remaining between them. Germline CDR1 is SGDLS and CDR2 is YYNGEE.

CDR3 nucleotides: TGTGCCAGCAGCCTTACAGGGAAATACGAGCAGTACTTC. It specifies CASSLTGKYEQYF. The V call is TRBV7-2, the J call TRBJ2-7, with D possibly being TRBD1 (6 bases). This CDR3 has 13 residues. Germline V CDR1 and CDR2: SGHTA, FQGNSA. V was trimmed by 5 bases and J by 4 bases, leaving 12 bases between them. The full variable domain, completed using reference TRBV7-2 and TRBJ2-7, is GAGVSQSPSNKVTEKGKDVELRCDPISGHTALYWYRQSLGQGLEFLIYFQGNSAPDKSGLPSDRFSAERTGGSVSTLTIQRTQQEDSAVYLCASSLTGKYEQYFGPGTRLTVT.

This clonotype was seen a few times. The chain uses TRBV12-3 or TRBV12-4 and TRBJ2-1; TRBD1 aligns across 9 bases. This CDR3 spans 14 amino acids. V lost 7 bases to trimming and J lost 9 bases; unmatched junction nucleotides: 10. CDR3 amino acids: CASTPRDRVIEQFF. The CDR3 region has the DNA TGTGCCAGCACCCCGAGGGACAGGGTAATTGAGCAGTTCTTC.

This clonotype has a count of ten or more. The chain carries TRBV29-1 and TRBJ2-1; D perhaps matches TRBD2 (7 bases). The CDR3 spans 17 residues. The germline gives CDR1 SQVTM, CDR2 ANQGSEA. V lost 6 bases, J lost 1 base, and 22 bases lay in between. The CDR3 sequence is CSVRWGGPLGSYNEQFF. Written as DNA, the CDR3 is TGCAGCGTCCGCTGGGGGGGGCCCCTTGGATCCTACAATGAGCAGTTCTTC.

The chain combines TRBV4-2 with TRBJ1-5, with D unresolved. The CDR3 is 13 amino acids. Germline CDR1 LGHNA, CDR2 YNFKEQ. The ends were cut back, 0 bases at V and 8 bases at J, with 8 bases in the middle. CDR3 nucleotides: TGTGCCAGCAGCCAAGATGAGGGTGAGCCCCAGCATTTT. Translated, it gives CASSQDEGEPQHF.

CDR3 protein: CASSLASLQETQYF. The DNA for the CDR3 is TGTGCCAGCAGCTTGGCTAGCCTCCAAGAGACCCAGTACTTC. The rearrangement uses TRBV5-6 and TRBJ2-5; tentative D call: TRBD2 (5 bases). The germline gives CDR1 SGHDT, CDR2 YYEEEE. This CDR3 is 14 amino acids long. The ends were cut back, 0 bases at V and 1 base at J, with 7 bases in the middle.

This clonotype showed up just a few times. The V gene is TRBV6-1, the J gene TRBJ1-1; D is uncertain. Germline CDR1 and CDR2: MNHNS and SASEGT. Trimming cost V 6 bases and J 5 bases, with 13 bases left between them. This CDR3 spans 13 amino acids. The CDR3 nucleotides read TGTGCCAGCAGGGATCTGACGGGTACTGAAGCTTTCTTT. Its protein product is CASRDLTGTEAFF.

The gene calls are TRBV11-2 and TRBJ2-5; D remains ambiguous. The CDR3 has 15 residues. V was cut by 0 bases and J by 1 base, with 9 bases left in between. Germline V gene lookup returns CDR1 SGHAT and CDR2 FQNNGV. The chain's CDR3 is CASSLDLAGQETQYF. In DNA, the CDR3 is TGTGCCAGCAGCTTAGATCTCGCCGGCCAAGAGACCCAGTACTTC.

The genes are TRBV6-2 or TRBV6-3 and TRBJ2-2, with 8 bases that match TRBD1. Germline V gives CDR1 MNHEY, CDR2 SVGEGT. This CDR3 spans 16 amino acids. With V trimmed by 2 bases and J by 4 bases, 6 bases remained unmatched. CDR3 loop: CASSYGTGFATGELFF. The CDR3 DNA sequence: TGTGCCAGCAGTTACGGGACAGGTTTCGCCACCGGGGAGCTGTTTTTT.

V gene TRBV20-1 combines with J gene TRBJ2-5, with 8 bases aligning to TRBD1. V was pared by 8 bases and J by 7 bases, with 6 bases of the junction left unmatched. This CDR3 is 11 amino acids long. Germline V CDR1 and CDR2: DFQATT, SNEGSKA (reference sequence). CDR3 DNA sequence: TGCAGTTGTGGACAGGGAGGGACCCAGTACTTC. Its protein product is CSCGQGGTQYF.

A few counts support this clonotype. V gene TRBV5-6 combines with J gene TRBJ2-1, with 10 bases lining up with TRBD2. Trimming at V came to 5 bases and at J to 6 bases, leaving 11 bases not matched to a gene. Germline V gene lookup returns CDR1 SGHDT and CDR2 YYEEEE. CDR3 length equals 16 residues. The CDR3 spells CASSSWGLARSNEQFF. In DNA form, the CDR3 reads TGTGCCAGCAGTTCTTGGGGACTAGCGAGGTCCAATGAGCAGTTCTTC.

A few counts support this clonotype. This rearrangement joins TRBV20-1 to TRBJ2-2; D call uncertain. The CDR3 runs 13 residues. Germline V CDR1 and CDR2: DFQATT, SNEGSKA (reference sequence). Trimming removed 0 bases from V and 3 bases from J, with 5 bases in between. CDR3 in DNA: TGCAGTGCTAGAGAGGTTTACACCGGGGAGCTGTTTTTT. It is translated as CSAREVYTGELFF.

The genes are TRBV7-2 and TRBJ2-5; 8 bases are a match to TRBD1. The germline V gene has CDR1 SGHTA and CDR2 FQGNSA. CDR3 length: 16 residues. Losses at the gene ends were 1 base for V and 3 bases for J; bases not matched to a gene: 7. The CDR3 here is CASSLGRTGLKETQYF. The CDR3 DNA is TGTGCCAGCAGCTTAGGGCGGACAGGGCTGAAAGAGACCCAGTACTTC.